Listed below are T cell receptor beta chains from one sample, sequenced in a study of cytomegalovirus exposure and HLA in healthy donors. Only in-frame clones appear in the TCRdb table, and some are missing; sequencing was by immunoSEQ multiplex PCR. This table has some 170,000 clones, about nine tenths appearing once. The material sequenced was PBMCs. All receptors derive from a woman in her twenties or thirties in good health and CMV-seronegative. Both conserved end residues are part of each CDR3. Fields, in order: V gene, clone size, D gene, J gene, CDR3 protein, CDR3 DNA. D genes are given only for firm matches. Size values are once, few and many counts, or a class for expanded clones, and some rows have none.

TRBV6-1	-	TRBD2	TRBJ2-1	CASSDGTSGIRNEQFF	TGTGCCAGCAGTGACGGGACTAGCGGGATTCGCAATGAGCAGTTCTTC
TRBV15	-	-	TRBJ1-2	CATSSQRGSGYGYTF	TGTGCCACCAGCAGTCAAAGGGGCTCTGGCTATGGCTACACCTTC
TRBV15	-	TRBD1	TRBJ2-4	CATSRRTGPLSAKNIQYF	TGTGCCACCAGCAGGAGGACAGGGCCCCTATCCGCCAAAAACATTCAGTACTTC
TRBV19	-	TRBD2	TRBJ2-1	CASSGLAGGYNEQFF	TGTGCCAGTAGTGGACTAGCGGGAGGGTACAATGAGCAGTTCTTC
TRBV27	-	-	TRBJ1-2	CASSLGQSSGYTF	TGTGCCAGCAGTTTAGGACAAAGCTCCGGCTACACCTTC
TRBV19	-	TRBD2	TRBJ2-6	CASSASGGSGANVLTF	TGTGCCAGTAGCGCCTCGGGGGGCTCTGGGGCCAACGTCCTGACTTTC
TRBV13	-	TRBD2	TRBJ2-3	CASSLPSGGPSTDTQYF	TGTGCCAGCAGCTTACCTAGCGGGGGCCCAAGCACAGATACGCAGTATTTT
TRBV4-2	-	TRBD2	TRBJ2-1	CASSQASGLPPYNEQFF	TGTGCCAGCAGCCAAGCTAGCGGGTTGCCACCCTACAATGAGCAGTTCTTC
TRBV29-1	-	-	TRBJ2-7	CSVVESQSYEQYF	TGCAGCGTGGTAGAGAGCCAGTCCTACGAGCAGTACTTC
TRBV2	-	TRBD1	TRBJ2-5	CASIAKDRGQETQYF	TGTGCCAGCATTGCGAAGGACAGGGGCCAAGAGACCCAGTACTTC
TRBV13	-	-	TRBJ1-1	CASSPYRAVGTEAFF	TGTGCCAGCAGCCCCTACAGGGCGGTGGGCACTGAAGCTTTCTTT
TRBV28	-	TRBD1	TRBJ2-1	CASSLGQGAVNEQFF	TGTGCCAGCAGTTTAGGACAGGGGGCGGTCAATGAGCAGTTCTTC
TRBV2	-	-	TRBJ1-2	CASSPGVNYGYTF	TGTGCCAGCAGTCCCGGAGTTAACTATGGCTACACCTTC
TRBV6-5	-	TRBD1	TRBJ1-1	CASSRRTGRNTEAFF	TGTGCCAGCAGTCGCCGGACAGGGCGGAACACTGAAGCTTTCTTT
TRBV5-1	-	TRBD2	TRBJ2-3	CASSPRTSLDSDTQYF	TGCGCCAGCAGCCCGAGGACTAGCCTCGATTCAGATACGCAGTATTTT
TRBV7-3	-	-	TRBJ2-3	CASSIGLSRTTDTQYF	TGTGCCAGCAGCATCGGACTATCGAGAACCACAGATACGCAGTATTTT
TRBV5-1	-	TRBD1	TRBJ1-1	CASSTGVMNTEAFF	TGCGCCAGCAGCACAGGGGTGATGAACACTGAAGCTTTCTTT
TRBV19	-	-	TRBJ1-6	CASSAFRGSSYNSPLHF	TGTGCCAGTAGTGCCTTCAGGGGTAGCTCCTATAATTCACCCCTCCACTTT
TRBV5-1	-	-	TRBJ2-5	CASRLSNQETQYF	TGCGCCAGCAGACTTTCGAATCAAGAGACCCAGTACTTC
TRBV7-3	-	TRBD1	TRBJ1-1	CASSLGQRNTEAFF	TGTGCCAGCAGCCTGGGACAGAGGAACACTGAAGCTTTCTTT
TRBV25-1	-	-	TRBJ2-1	CASSSSDYPFMYNEQFF	TGTGCCAGCAGTTCCTCGGACTACCCTTTTATGTACAATGAGCAGTTCTTC
TRBV4-3	many	-	TRBJ2-2	CASSQGETGELFF	TGCGCCAGCAGCCAAGGGGAGACCGGGGAGCTGTTTTTT
TRBV2	-	-	TRBJ2-4	CASSDRVGQAKNIQYF	TGTGCCAGCAGTGATCGAGTCGGGCAAGCCAAAAACATTCAGTACTTC
TRBV2	-	-	TRBJ1-2	CASSVGGNYGYTF	TGTGCCAGCAGTGTCGGGGGGAACTATGGCTACACCTTC
TRBV5-1	-	TRBD1	TRBJ2-3	CASSAQGQGVLDTQYF	TGCGCCAGCAGCGCACAGGGACAGGGGGTTCTAGATACGCAGTATTTT
TRBV6-1	-	TRBD2	TRBJ2-7	CASGGTSVYEQYF	TGTGCCAGCGGCGGGACTAGCGTCTACGAGCAGTACTTC
TRBV6-1	-	TRBD2	TRBJ2-3	CASSEVLAGGTDTQYF	TGTGCCAGCAGTGAAGTGCTAGCGGGAGGCACAGATACGCAGTATTTT
TRBV1	-	-	TRBJ1-5	CTSSLRGRGLNQPQHF	TGCACCAGCAGCCTGAGGGGGCGCGGCCTCAATCAGCCCCAGCATTTT
TRBV27	-	-	TRBJ2-4	CASSFPGEAKNIQYF	TGTGCCAGCAGTTTTCCGGGAGAGGCCAAAAACATTCAGTACTTC
TRBV25-1	few	-	TRBJ1-3	CASSEGSLHSGNTIYF	TGTGCCAGCAGTGAGGGCAGCCTCCACTCTGGAAACACCATATATTTT
TRBV19	once	TRBD1	TRBJ2-7	CASRLTRGQGSYEQYF	TGTGCCAGCAGACTGACCCGGGGACAGGGGAGCTACGAGCAGTACTTC
TRBV6-1	-	-	TRBJ1-2	CASSEEAINYGYTF	TGTGCCAGCAGTGAAGAGGCCATCAACTATGGCTACACCTTC
TRBV28	-	-	TRBJ1-5	CASTSRAEVGQPQHF	TGTGCCAGCACCTCCCGGGCCGAAGTAGGCCAGCCCCAGCATTTT
TRBV13	-	TRBD2	TRBJ2-1	CASSLNTRRTSGGRYNEQFF	TGTGCCAGCAGCTTGAACACCCGGAGAACTAGCGGGGGTCGATACAATGAGCAGTTCTTC
TRBV19	-	-	TRBJ1-3	CASSIREPGNTIYF	TGTGCCAGTAGTATCAGGGAACCTGGAAACACCATATATTTT
TRBV7-9	-	TRBD2	TRBJ2-7	CASSSGLAGKKIYEQYF	TGTGCCAGCAGTTCGGGACTAGCGGGAAAGAAGATCTACGAGCAGTACTTC
TRBV7-9	-	TRBD2	TRBJ2-3	CASSYNPPGLAADTQYF	TGTGCCAGCAGTTATAATCCCCCGGGACTAGCCGCAGATACGCAGTATTTT
TRBV30	-	TRBD1	TRBJ2-7	CAWSQGVREQYF	TGTGCCTGGAGTCAGGGGGTCCGCGAGCAGTACTTC
TRBV7-9	-	TRBD1	TRBJ2-1	CASNNRGQTYNEQFF	TGTGCCAGTAATAACAGGGGCCAGACCTACAATGAGCAGTTCTTC
TRBV11-2	-	-	TRBJ2-7	CASSTYTGVDLYEQYF	TGTGCCAGCAGCACATATACAGGCGTGGACCTCTACGAGCAGTACTTC
TRBV7-2	few	-	TRBJ1-1	CASSVAVNTEAFF	TGTGCCAGCAGTGTGGCTGTGAACACTGAAGCTTTCTTT
TRBV9	once	-	TRBJ2-2	CASSTRQGGTGELFF	TGTGCCAGCAGCACCCGACAGGGAGGAACCGGGGAGCTGTTTTTT
TRBV27	once	-	TRBJ2-2	CASSLSRVTNTGELFF	TGTGCCAGCAGTTTATCGAGAGTCACGAACACCGGGGAGCTGTTTTTT
TRBV27	-	-	TRBJ1-6	CASSETQGKRNSPLHF	TGTGCCAGCAGTGAAACGCAGGGGAAGAGGAATTCACCCCTCCACTTT
TRBV2	-	TRBD2	TRBJ2-3	CASSEEAGGPTDTQYF	TGTGCCAGCAGTGAAGAGGCGGGGGGCCCCACAGATACGCAGTATTTT
TRBV27	once	TRBD1	TRBJ1-5	CASGPRDRSSQPQHF	TGTGCCAGCGGACCCCGGGACAGGAGTTCGCAGCCCCAGCATTTT
TRBV29-1	-	-	TRBJ2-5	CSVAKGGSGQETQYF	TGCAGCGTTGCCAAAGGGGGGAGTGGACAAGAGACCCAGTACTTC
TRBV19	-	TRBD1	TRBJ2-1	CASNLDRSSYNEQFF	TGTGCCAGTAATCTGGACAGGAGCTCCTACAATGAGCAGTTCTTC
TRBV27	-	-	TRBJ1-1	CASSSPPRNTEAFF	TGTGCCAGCAGTTCCCCCCCACGGAACACTGAAGCTTTCTTT
TRBV27	-	TRBD2	TRBJ2-2	CASSQPGLASGELFF	TGTGCCAGCAGTCAACCGGGACTAGCATCCGGGGAGCTGTTTTTT
TRBV6-1	-	-	TRBJ2-1	CASSERDGWNEQFF	TGTGCCAGCAGTGAAAGGGACGGGTGGAATGAGCAGTTCTTC
TRBV5-1	once	-	TRBJ1-3	CASSLGAGVGNTIYF	TGCGCCAGCAGCTTGGGGGCAGGGGTAGGAAACACCATATATTTT
TRBV19	-	TRBD1	TRBJ1-2	CASSIGTGDGYTF	TGTGCCAGTAGTATAGGGACAGGGGATGGCTACACCTTC